The 30 T cell receptor beta chains given below trace back to one sample, sequenced in a study of post-analysis software for immune sequencing data (dated by TCRdb to the mid-2010s). The paper's findings and limits, for the study overall: Patients showed significantly higher frequencies than controls for a handful of TRBV segments, among them TRBV5-6, TRBV5-1 and TRBV20-1.

Which antigens these TCRs recognize remains unknown. The library was made by PCR. Sequencing instrument: Illumina HiSeq 2500. To reduce PCR and sequencing biases, unique molecular identifiers were incorporated into the TCR beta cDNA libraries. TCRdb's own reprocessing of the public reads used fastp at Q25 and MiXCR and kept productive beta chains. Each entry is one CDR3 protein sequence, shown with its most common DNA and genes. The sample contains some 800,000 distinct CDR3 sequences, about half of them found a single time. Roughly 4.9% of the sample rests with the top ten. The sequenced material came from blood. The receptors originated from a girl between 10 and 17 years old with multiple sclerosis.

This clonotype was seen once. The chain carries TRBV4-3 and TRBJ2-3; TRBD2 aligns across 11 bases. The CDR3 has 18 residues. Losses at the gene ends were 4 bases for V and 1 base for J; bases not matched to a gene: 10. CDR1 is LGHNA, CDR2 YSLEER, per germline. In DNA, the CDR3 is TGCGCCAGCAGCCTGATCCTTAGCGGGAGGGCTGGCACAGATACGCAGTATTTT. This gives the protein CASSLILSGRAGTDTQYF.

The chain employs TRBV6-2 or TRBV6-3 and TRBJ2-5; TRBD2 agrees at 8 bases. The CDR3 runs to 15 residues. V lost 6 bases to trimming and J lost 7 bases; unmatched junction nucleotides: 13. The germline CDR1 and CDR2 sequences are MNHEY and SVGEGT. The CDR3 DNA reads TGTGCCAGCAGGACAGCTCAGCGGGAGAGGGTGACCCAGTACTTC. Its translation is CASRTAQRERVTQYF.

The rearrangement links TRBV7-2 to TRBJ2-3, with D tentatively TRBD2 (6 bases). The CDR3 extends over 15 amino acids. V lost 5 bases, J lost 0 bases, and 12 bases lay in between. Germline V gene sequence: CDR1 SGHTA, CDR2 FQGNSA. Here the CDR3 reads CASSRDSASTDTQYF. In nucleotides, the CDR3 is TGTGCCAGCAGCCGGGACTCGGCTAGCACAGATACGCAGTATTTT.

The genes are TRBV7-6 and TRBJ2-7, with D perhaps matching TRBD2 (6 bases). This CDR3 is 13 amino acids long. The germline V and J ends were trimmed by 5 bases and 0 bases, with 8 bases remaining between them. Looked up from germline, CDR1 is SGHVS and CDR2 is FNYEAQ. The CDR3 loop is CASSEDYSYEQYF. The CDR3 nucleotides are TGTGCCAGCAGCGAGGACTACTCCTACGAGCAGTACTTC.

CDR3 protein: CASSPGGTGLGNQPQHF. DNA of the CDR3: TGCGCCAGCAGCCCCGGCGGTACCGGGTTGGGCAATCAGCCCCAGCATTTT. The genes are TRBV5-1 and TRBJ1-5; D not resolved. The length of the CDR3 is 17 residues. Germline V gene sequence: CDR1 SGHRS, CDR2 YFSETQ. Trimming removed 4 bases at V and 2 bases at J, with 19 bases between.

The table lists this clonotype with a count of one. This chain links TRBV5-6 with TRBJ2-7; the D call may be TRBD1 or TRBD2 (5 bases each). Germline V gene sequence: CDR1 SGHDT, CDR2 YYEEEE. The CDR3 is 15 amino acids. V lost 2 bases and J lost 2, with 14 bases in between. The CDR3 sequence is CASSFPGEGAYEQYF. CDR3 coding DNA: TGTGCCAGCAGCTTCCCCGGGGAAGGGGCCTACGAGCAGTACTTC.

This clonotype came up a few times. The chain uses TRBV10-3 and TRBJ2-5, with TRBD2 identical over 14 bases. The last part of the DNA fits TRBJ2-7 better; the J call may be wrong. Per the germline V gene, CDR1 is ENHRY and CDR2 is SYGVKD. CDR3 length equals 15 residues. The CDR3 nucleotides are TGTGCCATCAGTTTAGGACTAGCGGGAGGACGCGAGCAGTACTTC. Translated: CAISLGLAGGREQYF.

J is TRBJ1-2 and V is TRBV11-2, with 10 positions matching TRBD1. The CDR3 consists of 16 residues. The germline V gene encodes CDR1 SGHAT and CDR2 FQNNGV. V dropped 0 bases and J dropped 7; count of bases not matched to a gene: 8. The CDR3, as DNA: TGTGCCAGCAGCTTAGATCCGACAGGGGGCAGGAGTGGCTACACCTTC. It codes for CASSLDPTGGRSGYTF.

V is TRBV6-2 or TRBV6-3 and J is TRBJ1-1, with TRBD1 matching over 7 bases. Germline V gives CDR1 MNHEY, CDR2 SVGEGT. The CDR3 covers 13 residues. V dropped 5 bases and J dropped 7; count of bases not matched to a gene: 7. CDR3 coding DNA: TGTGCCAGCAGTGACGGGACAGCGGATGAAGCTTTCTTT. It yields the protein CASSDGTADEAFF.

This chain's CDR3 is CASRWLAGIQETQYF. For the CDR3, the DNA is TGCGCCAGCCGCTGGCTTGCGGGGATACAAGAGACCCAGTACTTC. The chain has TRBV5-1 and TRBJ2-5, with D perhaps TRBD2 (6 bases). Per the germline V gene, CDR1 is SGHRS and CDR2 is YFSETQ. The V end was cut by 7 bases, the J end by 2 bases, with 18 bases between. This CDR3 is 15 amino acids long.

V gene TRBV5-1 combines with J gene TRBJ2-4; D call uncertain. Germline CDR1 and CDR2: SGHRS and YFSETQ. The CDR3 loop spans 14 amino acids. With 0 bases removed from V and 9 bases from J, the gap between germline ends came to 13 bases. The CDR3 loop reads CASSLASESGIQYF. Here the CDR3 DNA reads TGCGCCAGCAGCTTGGCAAGCGAGTCCGGCATTCAGTACTTC.

In its sample, this clonotype was seen many times. The V call is TRBV6-5, the J call TRBJ2-4; D assignment may be TRBD1 or TRBD2 (5 bases each). The CDR3 has 16 residues. V lost 0 bases, J lost 6 bases, and 15 bases lay in between. Germline V gene sequence: CDR1 MNHEY, CDR2 SVGAGI. CDR3: CASSYSGLGRGNIQYF. CDR3 nucleotide sequence: TGTGCCAGCAGTTACTCGGGCTTGGGACGTGGAAACATTCAGTACTTC.

The chain has TRBV18 and TRBJ2-5; D not resolved. Germline V gives CDR1 KGHSH, CDR2 LQKENI. The CDR3 totals 15 residues. Trimming stripped 2 bases from V and 2 bases from J, with 12 bases between. In DNA form, the CDR3 reads TGTGCCAGCTCACCAGTCTACAATTCGCAAGAGACCCAGTACTTC. It yields the protein CASSPVYNSQETQYF.

In this sample, this clonotype turned up a few times. V usage is TRBV20-1 and J usage is TRBJ1-2; possibly TRBD1 for D (6 bases). The germline gives CDR1 DFQATT, CDR2 SNEGSKA (reference sequence). The germline V and J ends were trimmed by 6 bases and 10 bases, with 21 bases remaining between them. This CDR3 has 13 amino acids. CDR3 sequence reads: CSARGVGSSDYTF. The CDR3 DNA reads TGCAGTGCAAGGGGGGTGGGGAGCTCGGACTACACCTTC.

The chain's CDR3 is CASSPGPGRPTNEKLFF. CDR3 nucleotides: TGTGCCAGCAGCCCCGGGCCGGGGCGGCCAACTAATGAAAAACTGTTTTTT. The chain is built from TRBV7-9 and TRBJ1-4; D perhaps matches TRBD1 (5 bases). The CDR3 is 17 residues long. CDR1 SEHNR and CDR2 FQNEAQ come from the germline V gene (reference sequence). V was trimmed by 5 bases and J by 0 bases, leaving 16 bases between them.

This chain connects TRBV9 to TRBJ2-1, with 9 bases that match TRBD2. The CDR3 length is 15 residues. Germline CDR1 reads SGDLS; CDR2 reads YYNGEE. V lost 0 bases and J lost 8; bases outside the gene matches: 6. The CDR3 DNA reads as TGTGCCAGCAGCGTAGAAGGCGGGAGGGACGATGAGCAGTTCTTC. The encoded protein is CASSVEGGRDDEQFF.

This clonotype was detected only a few times. V is TRBV20-1 and J is TRBJ2-1, with TRBD2 matching over 13 bases. The J segment lost 6 bases and the V segment lost 6 bases, leaving 8 bases of the junction unmatched. The CDR3 has 15 residues. Germline-derived CDR1 and CDR2 are DFQATT and SNEGSKA (reference sequence). CDR3 protein: CSAPPGLAGPNEQFF. The DNA of the CDR3 is TGCAGTGCCCCACCGGGACTAGCGGGACCCAATGAGCAGTTCTTC.

This clonotype was observed a handful of times. The genes are TRBV7-2 and TRBJ2-5; 7 bases agree with TRBD2. Trimming took 5 bases from V and 3 from J; bases not matched to a gene: 3. This CDR3 comprises 13 residues. Germline-derived CDR1 and CDR2 are SGHTA and FQGNSA. This chain's CDR3 is CASSRGGKETQYF. The CDR3 DNA is TGTGCCAGCAGCCGCGGGGGTAAAGAGACCCAGTACTTC.

Only a few counts were recorded for this clonotype. The gene calls are TRBV6-1 and TRBJ2-4, with 9 nucleotides matching TRBD1. TRBJ2-7 matches the DNA end more closely, so the J call is doubtful. CDR3 size: 15 residues. The V gene's germline CDR1 is MNHNS and CDR2 SASEGT. CDR3 nucleotide sequence: TGTGCCAGCACCAAGGGACAGGGACACTCCTACGAGCAGTACTTC. Translation: CASTKGQGHSYEQYF.

The rearrangement links TRBV6-6 to TRBJ2-7; the D is unclear. V gave up 5 bases and J gave up 6 bases, with 11 bases separating them. CDR1 and CDR2 (germline): MNHNY, SVGAGI (reference sequence). The CDR3 contains 12 residues. CDR3 loop: CASSPSIGEQYF. As DNA, the CDR3 is TGTGCCAGCAGTCCGTCAATAGGCGAGCAGTACTTC.

This sequence joins TRBV7-9 and TRBJ1-2; D gene ambiguous. The CDR3 totals 13 residues. Looked up from germline, CDR1 is SEHNR and CDR2 is FQNEAQ (reference sequence). V was pared by 5 bases and J by 7 bases, with 14 bases between. CDR3 nucleotides: TGTGCCAGCAGCCAACAAGTTAGGAGTGGCTACACCTTC. Protein sequence: CASSQQVRSGYTF. Full variable domain (outside the CDR3, taken from reference TRBV7-9 and TRBJ1-2): DTGVSQNPRHKITKRGQNVTFRCDPISEHNRLYWYRQTLGQGPEFLTYFQNEAQLEKSRLLSDRFSAERPKGSFSTLEIQRTEQGDSAMYLCASSQQVRSGYTFGSGTRLTVV.

This clonotype was counted a few times. The J gene is TRBJ2-3, the V gene TRBV7-2; D is tentatively TRBD1 or TRBD2 (5 bases each). V was cut by 4 bases and J by 2 bases, with 7 bases left in between. Germline V CDR1 and CDR2: SGHTA, FQGNSA. The CDR3 totals 13 residues. This CDR3 reads CASSWGPTDTQYF. CDR3 nucleotide sequence: TGTGCCAGCAGCTGGGGACCCACAGATACGCAGTATTTT.

This rearrangement joins TRBV11-2 to TRBJ2-7; TRBD2 aligns across 8 bases. Germline CDR1 reads SGHAT; CDR2 reads FQNNGV. The CDR3 is 14 residues long. V was clipped by 7 bases and J by 4 bases; unmatched bases: 9. The CDR3 region has the DNA TGTGCCAGCACTGAGACTAGCGCGTATTACGAGCAGTACTTC. Translated, it gives CASTETSAYYEQYF.

This rearrangement joins TRBV29-1 to TRBJ2-7; 11 bases match TRBD2. The length of the CDR3 is 17 residues. The trim removed 1 base at V and 4 bases at J, leaving 12 bases unmatched. Germline CDR1 is SQVTM and CDR2 is ANQGSEA. In DNA, the CDR3 is TGCAGCGTTGAAGTGGGGCTAACTAGCGGGAGAGGGTACGAGCAGTACTTC. This sequence encodes CSVEVGLTSGRGYEQYF.

The chain links TRBV12-3 or TRBV12-4 to TRBJ2-3; tentatively, D is TRBD2 (6 bases). Trimming left V 1 base short and J 1 base short, with 12 bases between. The CDR3 length is 16 residues. CDR3 loop: CASSLELIAGTDTQYF. Here the CDR3 DNA reads TGTGCCAGCAGTTTAGAGTTGATAGCGGGCACAGATACGCAGTATTTT.

The chain has TRBV20-1 and TRBJ2-3; 7 bases match TRBD2. V shed 0 bases and J 1 base; nucleotides not matched to a gene: 16. In germline, CDR1 is DFQATT, CDR2 SNEGSKA (reference sequence). The CDR3 loop spans 19 amino acids. The CDR3 bases are TGCAGTGCTAGAGATCGGGCCGGGACTAAGGTATACGGCACAGATACGCAGTATTTT. Its translation: CSARDRAGTKVYGTDTQYF.

This clonotype was detected only once. The J gene is TRBJ2-6, the V gene TRBV12-3 or TRBV12-4; TRBD1 matches 9 bases. There are 16 residues in the CDR3. The junction had 6 bases not matched to a gene; V was cut back by 5 bases and J by 4 bases. The chain's CDR3 is CASSPTGGAGANVLTF. The CDR3 region has the DNA TGTGCCAGCAGTCCCACAGGGGGCGCGGGGGCCAACGTCCTGACTTTC.

With regard to this clonotype: One junction end disagrees with the germline gene, perhaps due to a read error. This chain uses TRBV5-1 with TRBJ2-3; D not certain. CDR1 and CDR2 from the germline V gene are SGHRS and YFSETQ. This CDR3 comprises 15 residues. The chain's CDR3 is CASSYYSGNTDTRYF. The CDR3 nucleotides are TGCGCCAGCAGCTACTACTCGGGTAACACAGATACGCGGTATTTT.

V gene TRBV5-1 combines with J gene TRBJ1-4, with D possibly matching TRBD1 (6 bases). Germline CDR1 is SGHRS and CDR2 is YFSETQ. The V gene lost 2 bases and the J gene lost 6 bases, with 11 bases spanning the gap. The CDR3 length is 14 residues. DNA for the CDR3: TGCGCCAGCAGCTTCTACAGGGCCGATGAAAAACTGTTTTTT. It yields the protein CASSFYRADEKLFF.

This rearrangement joins TRBV19 to TRBJ2-3, with 9 bases lining up with TRBD2. Germline values: CDR1 LNHDA, CDR2 SQIVND (reference sequence). J was trimmed by 3 bases and V by 7 bases; bases with no gene match: 2. The CDR3 covers 13 residues. Written as DNA, the CDR3 is TGTGCCAGTACAACTAGCGGGACAGATACGCAGTATTTT. This gives the protein CASTTSGTDTQYF. The variable domain in full, completed from reference TRBV19 and TRBJ2-3, reads DGGITQSPKYLFRKEGQNVTLSCEQNLNHDAMYWYRQDPGQGLRLIYYSQIVNDFQKGDIAEGYSVSREKKESFPLTVTSAQKNPTAFYLCASTTSGTDTQYFGPGTRLTVL.